The 24 T cell receptor beta chains below come from one sample, sequenced in a study of CD8 T cells in Susac syndrome. Random hexamers served to reverse transcribe roughly 0.5 to 1 ug RNA. Each CDR3 protein is one row after TCRdb ran MiXCR on the immunoSEQ multiplex PCR reads. The table records more than 85,000 distinct CDR3 sequences, roughly 95% of them present only once. Sample: CD4+ T cells from PBMCs. These receptors were obtained from a human donor in good health.

This clonotype was recorded once. The V and J genes are TRBV24-1 and TRBJ1-4, with D uncertain. From germline, CDR1 is KGHDR and CDR2 SFDVKD. The CDR3 consists of 12 residues. Deletions cut 6 bases from V and 8 bases from J, with 9 bases between. The CDR3 bases are TGTGCCACCAGTCGTCGGAAGGAAAAACTGTTTTTT. Its protein is CATSRRKEKLFF.

The chain couples TRBV20-1 to TRBJ1-5, with unresolved D. CDR3 length: 14 residues. Germline V gene sequence: CDR1 DFQATT, CDR2 SNEGSKA (reference sequence). With 3 bases removed from V and 2 bases from J, the gap between germline ends came to 11 bases. The CDR3 loop is CSASDLRGNQPQHF. CDR3 in DNA: TGCAGTGCTAGCGACCTAAGGGGCAATCAGCCCCAGCATTTT.

The chain has TRBV6-6 and TRBJ1-1; a possible D gene is TRBD1 (6 bases). Germline values: CDR1 MNHNY, CDR2 SVGAGI (reference sequence). V shed 6 bases and J shed 6 bases, with 11 bases lying between them. The CDR3 sequence is 12 residues long. The CDR3 nucleotides read TGTGCCAGCAGAAGCGAGGGGGCTGAAGCTTTCTTT. This sequence encodes CASRSEGAEAFF.

This chain links TRBV13 with TRBJ2-5; D remains unclear. The germline CDR1 and CDR2 sequences are PRHDT and FYEKMQ (reference sequence). This CDR3 has 14 residues. Trimming left V 4 bases short and J 5 bases short, with 14 bases between. The CDR3 sequence is CASSSLSAPETQYF. For the CDR3, the DNA is TGTGCCAGCAGCTCCCTATCGGCCCCGGAGACCCAGTACTTC. The full variable domain, its missing parts supplied by reference TRBV13 and TRBJ2-5, is AAGVIQSPRHLIKEKRETATLKCYPIPRHDTVYWYQQGPGQDPQFLISFYEKMQSDKGSIPDRFSAQQFSDYHSELNMSSLELGDSALYFCASSSLSAPETQYFGPGTRLLVL.

V and J are TRBV6-5 and TRBJ2-5, with 10 positions matching TRBD1. Per the germline V gene, CDR1 is MNHEY and CDR2 is SVGAGI. After removal of 6 bases from V and 5 bases from J, the junction contained 9 bases not matched to a gene. The length of the CDR3 is 15 residues. CDR3 sequence (DNA): TGTGCCAGCAGGGTCGGGACAGGGGCTCGCGAGACCCAGTACTTC. Its protein product is CASRVGTGARETQYF.

V and J are TRBV27 and TRBJ2-7; perhaps TRBD1 as D (6 bases). The length of the CDR3 is 14 residues. CDR1 is MNHEY and CDR2 is SMNVEV in the germline V gene (reference sequence). Trimming stripped 5 bases from V and 0 bases from J, with 11 bases between. The DNA of the CDR3 is TGTGCCAGCAGTAGACAGGAGAGCTCCTACGAGCAGTACTTC. It specifies CASSRQESSYEQYF.

The CDR3 sequence is CSVGGAYGYTF. The CDR3 DNA reads TGCAGCGTTGGGGGGGCCTATGGCTACACCTTC. V gene TRBV29-1 combines with J gene TRBJ1-2, with a weak D call TRBD1 (6 bases). The CDR3 consists of 11 residues. V lost 4 bases and J lost 4, with 7 bases in between. The germline gives CDR1 SQVTM, CDR2 ANQGSEA.

The V and J genes are TRBV19 and TRBJ1-5; 7 nucleotides agree with TRBD1. Per the germline V gene, CDR1 is LNHDA and CDR2 is SQIVND (reference sequence). Losses at the gene ends were 1 base for V and 6 bases for J; bases not matched to a gene: 6. The CDR3 runs to 15 residues. The CDR3: CASSIVRQGSQPQHF. CDR3 in DNA: TGTGCCAGTAGTATAGTAAGACAGGGTAGTCAGCCCCAGCATTTT.

This rearrangement joins TRBV16 to TRBJ1-5; TRBD1 might be the D (5 bases). The length of the CDR3 is 15 residues. V was clipped by 0 bases and J by 1 base, with 7 bases between them. Germline values: CDR1 KGHSY, CDR2 FQNENV. CDR3 protein: CASSQSGRSNQPQHF. CDR3 in DNA: TGTGCCAGCAGCCAATCGGGACGGAGCAATCAGCCCCAGCATTTT.

Concerning this clonotype: One end of the junction is discordant with germline, which a read error may explain. The chain joins TRBV7-9 to TRBJ2-1; 7 bases fit TRBD1. CDR3 size: 11 residues. The germline gives CDR1 SEHNR, CDR2 FQNEAQ (reference sequence). The CDR3 protein is CASSSRTGGIF. In DNA, the CDR3 is TGTGCCAGCAGCTCGCGGACAGGTGGAATCTTC.

The V call is TRBV24-1, the J call TRBJ2-6; D is uncertain. The germline V gene has CDR1 KGHDR and CDR2 SFDVKD. This CDR3 comprises 15 residues. The V and J ends lost 2 bases and 2 bases respectively, with 6 bases between them. CDR3 sequence reads: CATSDSRTGANVLTF. The DNA for the CDR3 is TGTGCCACCAGTGATTCGCGTACTGGGGCCAACGTCCTGACTTTC.

The chain employs TRBV12-3 or TRBV12-4 and TRBJ1-5; no definite D call. The V end lost 5 bases, the J end lost 13 bases, and 12 bases lay between the germline ends. The CDR3 runs to 11 residues. The CDR3, as DNA: TGTGCCAGCAGTACGGCCGTGAGGCAGCATTTT. Amino acid sequence: CASSTAVRQHF.

This chain joins TRBV4-3 and TRBJ2-1, with D perhaps given as TRBD1 or TRBD2 (5 bases each). Germline lookup yields CDR1 LGHNA and CDR2 YSLEER. The CDR3 runs to 16 residues. V lost 1 base and J lost 3, with 13 bases in between. CDR3 protein: CASSQVGTGIYNEQFF. For the CDR3, the DNA is TGCGCCAGCAGCCAAGTCGGGACGGGAATCTACAATGAGCAGTTCTTC.

The chain recombines TRBV2 with TRBJ2-5, with 8 bases matching TRBD2. After removal of 4 bases from V and 4 bases from J, the junction contained 5 bases not matched to a gene. CDR3 length: 14 amino acids. Germline lookup yields CDR1 SNHLY and CDR2 FYNNEI. CDR3 nucleotides: TGTGCCAGCAGTGCGGGACTAGTTTTAGAGACCCAGTACTTC. Amino acids: CASSAGLVLETQYF.

This chain joins TRBV4-1 and TRBJ2-3; TRBD2 aligns across 8 bases. CDR3 length: 16 amino acids. Per germline, CDR1 MGHRA and CDR2 YSYEKL. Trimming cost V 2 bases and J 2 bases; bases outside gene matches: 6. CDR3 sequence reads: CASSQSTSANTDTQYF. In nucleotides, the CDR3 is TGCGCCAGCAGCCAATCGACTAGCGCCAACACAGATACGCAGTATTTT.

The chain joins TRBV7-9 to TRBJ2-1; 15 bases map to TRBD2. This CDR3 has 15 amino acids. V dropped 5 bases and J dropped 8; count of bases not matched to a gene: 4. The germline V gene encodes CDR1 SEHNR and CDR2 FQNEAQ (reference sequence). The CDR3 DNA reads as TGTGCCAGCAGCCATGGACTAGCGGGGGGGGATGAGCAGTTCTTC. Translated: CASSHGLAGGDEQFF.

In this sample, this clonotype turned up a few times. The chain uses TRBV2 and TRBJ2-2; 7 bases map to TRBD1. From germline, CDR1 is SNHLY and CDR2 FYNNEI. The trim removed 6 bases at V and 4 bases at J, leaving 2 bases unmatched. This CDR3 comprises 13 residues. CDR3 bases: TGTGCCAGCAGGCCAGGGGGCACCGGGGAGCTGTTTTTT. This encodes CASRPGGTGELFF.

The rearrangement uses TRBV12-3 or TRBV12-4 and TRBJ1-2, with 9 nucleotides matching TRBD1. Germline trimming cut 5 bases from V and 4 bases from J; bases unmatched to any gene: 8. This CDR3 region has 15 residues. Here the CDR3 reads CASSKQGAQGYGYTF. As DNA, the CDR3 is TGTGCCAGCAGTAAACAGGGGGCGCAGGGCTATGGCTACACCTTC.

V usage is TRBV29-1 and J usage is TRBJ1-1; D is unclear. V was shortened by 0 bases and J by 4 bases, with 12 bases between the two germline ends. The CDR3 length is 14 residues. From germline, CDR1 is SQVTM and CDR2 ANQGSEA. The CDR3 sequence: CSVEDTGFVTEAFF. The CDR3 DNA sequence: TGCAGCGTTGAAGATACCGGGTTCGTCACTGAAGCTTTCTTT.

This chain joins TRBV6-5 and TRBJ2-7, with D uncertain. This CDR3 spans 16 amino acids. Germline V gene lookup returns CDR1 MNHEY and CDR2 SVGAGI. The V and J ends lost 0 bases and 2 bases respectively, with 14 bases between them. CDR3 in DNA: TGTGCCAGCAGTTACTCCCCAGGCCGCTCTGCCTACGAGCAGTACTTC. Protein: CASSYSPGRSAYEQYF.

The chain couples TRBV15 to TRBJ2-5; D gene ambiguous. The germline gives CDR1 LNHNV, CDR2 YYDKDF (reference sequence). The CDR3 is 15 amino acids. The V and J ends lost 0 bases and 1 base respectively, with 9 bases between them. The CDR3 spells CATSRDPQAQETQYF. The CDR3 DNA is TGTGCCACCAGCAGAGATCCCCAGGCCCAAGAGACCCAGTACTTC.

This chain connects TRBV19 to TRBJ1-2; a possible D gene is TRBD1 (5 bases). CDR1 LNHDA and CDR2 SQIVND come from the germline V gene (reference sequence). With 6 bases removed from V and 0 bases from J, the gap between germline ends came to 11 bases. CDR3 length: 14 residues. In DNA form, the CDR3 reads TGTGCCAGTAGAAGGACACCTTCTAACTATGGCTACACCTTC. Translating it yields CASRRTPSNYGYTF.

The chain carries TRBV28 and TRBJ2-1, with D perhaps TRBD1 (5 bases). CDR3 length equals 15 residues. Germline values: CDR1 MDHEN, CDR2 SYDVKM. V was clipped by 6 bases and J by 0 bases, with 12 bases between them. The CDR3 reads CASRQGRSSYNEQFF. CDR3 nucleotides: TGTGCCAGCAGGCAGGGCCGGAGCTCCTACAATGAGCAGTTCTTC.

The chain uses TRBV28 and TRBJ2-7, with D possibly being TRBD1 or TRBD2 (5 bases each). V lost 6 bases to trimming and J lost 2 bases, with 5 bases between them. Germline-derived CDR1 and CDR2 are MDHEN and SYDVKM. The CDR3 is made up of 11 amino acids. In nucleotides, the CDR3 is TGTGCCAGCAGGGGACCCTACGAGCAGTACTTC. It is translated as CASRGPYEQYF.